This T cell receptor beta chain was identified in a study of identifying expanded T cells in peripheral blood. Study-level points and caveats: Across healthy donors, higher total template counts meant significantly greater roughly 2-week count variance. Differentially abundant clones: around 1.2 between replicates, approximately 15 at two to three weeks, less than 25 at four.

The CDR3 loop spans 13 amino acids. Germline assignment: CDR1 SNHLY and CDR2 FYNNEI. Between the trimmed V and J ends, which lost 3 bases and 6 bases, there was a span of 11 bases. TCRdb's table, derived via immunoSEQ multiplex PCR, lists solely in-frame clones and lacks some. The sample includes some 75,000 clones, 90% seen only once; the top ten take roughly 3%. During the collection period, no donor immune events like infections were recorded. With regard to this clone: Antigen specificity is unknown.

The chain has TRBV2 and TRBJ1-1; D unclear. The sequenced material came from blood. This clonotype originated in a person aged 18-70 years in good health. CDR3: CASSEWRSSEAFF. The CDR3 DNA reads as TGTGCCAGCAGTGAGTGGCGGAGCTCTGAAGCTTTCTTT.